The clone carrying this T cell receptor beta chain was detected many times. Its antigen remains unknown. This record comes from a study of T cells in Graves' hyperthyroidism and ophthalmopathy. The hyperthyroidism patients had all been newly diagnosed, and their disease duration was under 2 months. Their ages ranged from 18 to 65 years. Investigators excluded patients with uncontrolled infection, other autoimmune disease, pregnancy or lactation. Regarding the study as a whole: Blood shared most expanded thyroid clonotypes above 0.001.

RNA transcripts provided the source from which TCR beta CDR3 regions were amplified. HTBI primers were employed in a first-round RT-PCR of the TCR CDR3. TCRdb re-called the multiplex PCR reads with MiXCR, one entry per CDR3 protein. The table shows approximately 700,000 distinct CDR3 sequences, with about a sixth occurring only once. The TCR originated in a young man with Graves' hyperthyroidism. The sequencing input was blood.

CDR3: CASSPGTSGYEQFF. The CDR3 DNA sequence: TGTGCCAGCAGCCCCGGGACTAGCGGCTATGAGCAGTTCTTC. The rearrangement joins TRBV5-6 to TRBJ2-1, with TRBD2 matching over 11 bases. This CDR3 has 14 residues. V shed 4 bases and J 8 bases; nucleotides not matched to a gene: 5. CDR1 is SGHDT and CDR2 is YYEEEE in the germline V gene.